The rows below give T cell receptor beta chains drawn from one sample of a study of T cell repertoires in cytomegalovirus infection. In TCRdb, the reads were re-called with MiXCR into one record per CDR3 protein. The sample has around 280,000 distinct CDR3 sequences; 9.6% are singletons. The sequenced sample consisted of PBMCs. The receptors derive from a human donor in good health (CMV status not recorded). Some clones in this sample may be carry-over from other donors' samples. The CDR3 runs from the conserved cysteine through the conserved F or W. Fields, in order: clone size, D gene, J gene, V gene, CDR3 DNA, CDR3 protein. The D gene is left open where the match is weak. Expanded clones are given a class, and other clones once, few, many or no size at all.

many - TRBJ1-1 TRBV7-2 TGTGCCAGCAGCTCCCAGGGGCCGAACACTGAAGCTTTCTTT CASSSQGPNTEAFF
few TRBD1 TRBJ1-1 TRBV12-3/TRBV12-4 TGTGCCAGCATCCCGAGGCAGGGGGCTTGGATGAACACTGAAGCTTTCTTT CASIPRQGAWMNTEAFF
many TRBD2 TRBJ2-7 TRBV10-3 TGTGCCATCAGTGGGGGGGAGCGGGGGACCTACGAGCAGTACTTC CAISGGERGTYEQYF
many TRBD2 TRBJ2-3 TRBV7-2 TGTGCCAGCAGCTTAAGCGGGGGGGCCACAGATACGCAGTATTTT CASSLSGGATDTQYF
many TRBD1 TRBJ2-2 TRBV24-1 TGTGCCACCAGTGATCGCCCGGACAGGGACCAACGCGGGGAGCTGTTTTTT CATSDRPDRDQRGELFF
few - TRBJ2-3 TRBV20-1 TGCAGCGTCCGGGCGGGGGCGAGCACAGATACGCAGTATTTT CSVRAGASTDTQYF
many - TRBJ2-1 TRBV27 TGTGCCAGCAGTGCTGGATTCGGGTACAATGAGCAGTTCTTC CASSAGFGYNEQFF
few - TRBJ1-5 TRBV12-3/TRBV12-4 TGTGCCAGCAGCCTCGGTGTTTCTGGCAATCAGCCCCAGCATTTT CASSLGVSGNQPQHF
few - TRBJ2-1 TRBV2 TGTGCCAGCAGTGATATTGGGGCCAATGAGCAGTTCTTC CASSDIGANEQFF
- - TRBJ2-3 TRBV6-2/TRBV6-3 TGTGCCAGCAGCGGACTAACCCCCACAGATACGCAGTATTTT CASSGLTPTDTQYF
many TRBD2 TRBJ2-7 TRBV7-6 TGTGCCAGCAGCTTGGGGGGGACCACCTACGAGCAGTACTTC CASSLGGTTYEQYF
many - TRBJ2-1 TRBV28 TGTGCCAGCAGTTTAAGGAGGGGGTCCTCCTACAATGAGCAGTTCTTC CASSLRRGSSYNEQFF
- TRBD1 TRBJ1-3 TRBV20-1 TGCAGTGCTACTTCCCCGACAGGGGCTGGAAACACCATATATTTT CSATSPTGAGNTIYF
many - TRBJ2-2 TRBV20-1 TGCAGTGCTAGAAAAGGAGGGAGCACCGGGGAGCTGTTTTTT CSARKGGSTGELFF
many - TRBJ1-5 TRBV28 TGTGCCAGCAGTCACCCGAAGTGGCGCAATCAGCCCCAGCATTTT CASSHPKWRNQPQHF
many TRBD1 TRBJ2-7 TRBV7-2 TGTGCCAGCAGCTCGGGACAGGGACCCTACGAGCAGTACTTC CASSSGQGPYEQYF
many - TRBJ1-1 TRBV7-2 TGTGCCAGCAGCCAGGGCACAGGGCGCACTGAAGCTTTCTTT CASSQGTGRTEAFF
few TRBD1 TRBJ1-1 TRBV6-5 TGTGCCAGCAGTGCTGGACAGGGGAACACTGAAGCTTTCTTT CASSAGQGNTEAFF
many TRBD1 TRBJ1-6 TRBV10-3 TGTGCCATCAGTTCCACAGGGGAAGGTTCACCCCTCCACTTT CAISSTGEGSPLHF
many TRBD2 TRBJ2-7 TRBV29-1 TGCAGCGTTGTTAGCGGGGGAGGCTACGAGCAGTACTTC CSVVSGGGYEQYF
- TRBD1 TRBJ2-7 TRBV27 TGTGCCAGCAGTTTGATGGGGACAGGGCGCTACGAGCAGTACTTC CASSLMGTGRYEQYF
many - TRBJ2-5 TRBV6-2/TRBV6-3 TGTGCCACCCTGAGGGACCCGAAGACCCAGTACTTC CATLRDPKTQYF
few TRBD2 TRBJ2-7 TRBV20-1 TGCAGCCCCGCAAACCCCTCCCGGGGGGGCGAGCAGTACTTC CSPANPSRGGEQYF
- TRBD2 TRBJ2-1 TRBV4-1 TGCGCCAGCAGCCAAGACAGCGGGGGGTTCGAGGAGCAGTTCTTC CASSQDSGGFEEQFF
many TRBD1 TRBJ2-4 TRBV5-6 TGTGCCAGCAGCTTGGCCCTACTACGACAGGGGGACATTCAGTACTTC CASSLALLRQGDIQYF
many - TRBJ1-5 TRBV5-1 TGCGCCAGCAGCGTGATGGGTGGGGGCAATCAGCCCCAGCATTTT CASSVMGGGNQPQHF
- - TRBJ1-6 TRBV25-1 TGTGCCAGCAGTGACTCGATTAATTCACCCCTCCACTTT CASSDSINSPLHF
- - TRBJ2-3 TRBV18 TGTGCCAGCTCACCTCCTTCCGCGTCAGATACGCAGTATTTT CASSPPSASDTQYF
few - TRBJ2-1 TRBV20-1 TGCAGTGCTAGAGCAGACCGCTACAGCGTCTACAATGAGCAGTTCTTC CSARADRYSVYNEQFF